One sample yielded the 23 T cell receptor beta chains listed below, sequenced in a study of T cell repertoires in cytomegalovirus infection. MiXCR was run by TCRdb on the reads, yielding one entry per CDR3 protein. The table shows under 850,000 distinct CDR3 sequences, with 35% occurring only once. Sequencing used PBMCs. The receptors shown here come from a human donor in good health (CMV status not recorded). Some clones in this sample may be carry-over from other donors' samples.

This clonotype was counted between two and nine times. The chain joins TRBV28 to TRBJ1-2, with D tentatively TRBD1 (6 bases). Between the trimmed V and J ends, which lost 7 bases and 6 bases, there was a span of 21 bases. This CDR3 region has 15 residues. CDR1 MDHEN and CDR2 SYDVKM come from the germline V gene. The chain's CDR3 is CASTIGGGGSNGYTF. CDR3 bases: TGTGCCAGCACCATCGGAGGGGGGGGCTCTAATGGCTACACCTTC.

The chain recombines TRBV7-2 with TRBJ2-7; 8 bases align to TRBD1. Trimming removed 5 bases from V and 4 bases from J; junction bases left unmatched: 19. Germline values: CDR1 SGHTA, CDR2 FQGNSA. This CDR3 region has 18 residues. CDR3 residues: CASSGPGQDVGVRYEQYF. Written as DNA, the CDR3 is TGTGCCAGCAGCGGGCCGGGACAGGACGTCGGGGTTAGGTACGAGCAGTACTTC.

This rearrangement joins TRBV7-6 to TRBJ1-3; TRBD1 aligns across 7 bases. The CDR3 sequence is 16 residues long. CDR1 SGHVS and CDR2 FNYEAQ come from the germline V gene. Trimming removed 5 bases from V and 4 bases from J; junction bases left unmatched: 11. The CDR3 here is CASSVGGGGRGNTIYF. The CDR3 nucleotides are TGTGCCAGCAGCGTTGGGGGAGGGGGCCGCGGAAACACCATATATTTT. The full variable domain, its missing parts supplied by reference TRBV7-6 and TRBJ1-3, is GAGVSQSPRYKVTKRGQDVALRCDPISGHVSLYWYRQALGQGPEFLTYFNYEAQQDKSGLPNDRFSAERPEGSISTLTIQRTEQRDSAMYRCASSVGGGGRGNTIYFGEGSWLTVV.

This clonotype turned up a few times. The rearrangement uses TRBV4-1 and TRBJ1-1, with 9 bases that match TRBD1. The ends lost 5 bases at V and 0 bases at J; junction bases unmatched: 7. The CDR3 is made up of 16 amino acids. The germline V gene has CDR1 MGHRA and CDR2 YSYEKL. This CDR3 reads CASSYSRDRVNTEAFF. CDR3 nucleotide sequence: TGCGCCAGCAGCTACTCCCGGGACAGGGTGAACACTGAAGCTTTCTTT.

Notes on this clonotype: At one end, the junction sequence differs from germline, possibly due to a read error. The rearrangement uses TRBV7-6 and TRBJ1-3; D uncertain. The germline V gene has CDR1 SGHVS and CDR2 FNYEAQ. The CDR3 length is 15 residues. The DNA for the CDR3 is TGTGCCAGCTGCTTGGGCAGCTACTCTGGAAACACCATATATTTT. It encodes CASCLGSYSGNTIYF.

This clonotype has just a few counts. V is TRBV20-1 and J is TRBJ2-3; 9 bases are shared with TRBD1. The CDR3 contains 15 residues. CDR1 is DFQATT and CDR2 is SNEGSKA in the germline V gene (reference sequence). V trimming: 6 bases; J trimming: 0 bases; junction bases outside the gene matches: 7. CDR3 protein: CSAKSGQGSTDTQYF. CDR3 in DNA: TGCAGTGCCAAATCCGGACAGGGGAGCACAGATACGCAGTATTTT.

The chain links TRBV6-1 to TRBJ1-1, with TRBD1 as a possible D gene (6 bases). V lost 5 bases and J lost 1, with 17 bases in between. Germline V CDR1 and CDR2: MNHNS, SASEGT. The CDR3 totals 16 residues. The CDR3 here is CASSYIGVGANTEAFF. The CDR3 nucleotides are TGTGCCAGCAGTTACATAGGGGTGGGGGCGAACACTGAAGCTTTCTTT.

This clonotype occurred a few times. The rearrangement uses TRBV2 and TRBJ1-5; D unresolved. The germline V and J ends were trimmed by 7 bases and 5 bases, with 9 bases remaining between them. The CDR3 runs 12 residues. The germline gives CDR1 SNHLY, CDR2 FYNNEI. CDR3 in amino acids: CASKGQDQPQHF. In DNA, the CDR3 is TGTGCCAGCAAGGGTCAAGATCAGCCCCAGCATTTT.

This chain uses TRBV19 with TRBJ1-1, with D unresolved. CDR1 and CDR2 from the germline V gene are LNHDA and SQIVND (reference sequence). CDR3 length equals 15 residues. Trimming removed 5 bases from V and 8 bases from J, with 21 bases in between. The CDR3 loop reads CASSDWVRAFSEAFF. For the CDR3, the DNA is TGTGCCAGTAGTGACTGGGTCAGAGCTTTCTCCGAAGCTTTCTTT.

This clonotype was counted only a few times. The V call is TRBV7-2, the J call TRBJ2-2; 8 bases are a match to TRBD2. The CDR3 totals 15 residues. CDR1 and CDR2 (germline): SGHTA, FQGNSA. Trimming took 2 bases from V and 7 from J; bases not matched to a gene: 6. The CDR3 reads CASSLRELAVGELFF. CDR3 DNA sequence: TGTGCCAGCAGCTTAAGGGAACTAGCGGTCGGGGAGCTGTTTTTT.

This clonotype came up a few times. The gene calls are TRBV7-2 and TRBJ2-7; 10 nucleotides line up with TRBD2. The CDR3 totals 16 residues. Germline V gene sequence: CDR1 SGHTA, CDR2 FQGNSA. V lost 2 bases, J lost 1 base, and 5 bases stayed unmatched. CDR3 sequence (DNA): TGTGCCAGCAGCTTACTGTCTAGCGGGGGATCCTACGAGCAGTACTTC. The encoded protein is CASSLLSSGGSYEQYF.

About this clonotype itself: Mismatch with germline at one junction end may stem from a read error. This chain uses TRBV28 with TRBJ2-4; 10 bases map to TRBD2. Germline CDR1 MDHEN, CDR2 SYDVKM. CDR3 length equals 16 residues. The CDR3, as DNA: TGTGCCAGCAGTCCTACGCGACCTAGCGGGGGCCCAGGTCGTGTCTTC. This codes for CASSPTRPSGGPGRVF.

DNA for the CDR3: TGTGCCAGCACCCTCGGAGGGACTAGTCACGAGCAGTACTTC. This sequence encodes CASTLGGTSHEQYF. V gene TRBV12-3 or TRBV12-4 combines with J gene TRBJ2-7; 8 positions match TRBD2. There are 14 residues in the CDR3. V was pared by 7 bases and J by 5 bases, with 10 bases of the junction left unmatched.

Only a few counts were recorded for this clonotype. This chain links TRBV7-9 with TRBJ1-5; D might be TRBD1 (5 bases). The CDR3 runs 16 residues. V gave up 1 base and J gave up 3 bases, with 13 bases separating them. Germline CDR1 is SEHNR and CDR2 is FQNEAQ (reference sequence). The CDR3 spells CASSLGQHSFNQPQHF. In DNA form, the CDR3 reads TGTGCCAGCAGCTTAGGACAGCACTCTTTCAATCAGCCCCAGCATTTT.

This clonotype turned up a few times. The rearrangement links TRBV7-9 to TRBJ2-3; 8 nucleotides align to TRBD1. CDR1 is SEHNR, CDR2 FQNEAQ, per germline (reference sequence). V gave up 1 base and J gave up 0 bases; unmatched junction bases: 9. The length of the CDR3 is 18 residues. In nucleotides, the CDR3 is TGTGCCAGCAGCTTAGGATTACGCCAGGGGGCGAGCACAGATACGCAGTATTTT. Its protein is CASSLGLRQGASTDTQYF.

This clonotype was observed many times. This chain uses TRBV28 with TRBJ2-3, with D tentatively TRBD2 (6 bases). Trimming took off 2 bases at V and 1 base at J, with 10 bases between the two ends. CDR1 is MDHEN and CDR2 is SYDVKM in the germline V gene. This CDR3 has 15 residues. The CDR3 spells CASSLAGSRTDTQYF. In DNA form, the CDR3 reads TGTGCCAGCAGTTTAGCGGGATCCCGCACAGATACGCAGTATTTT.

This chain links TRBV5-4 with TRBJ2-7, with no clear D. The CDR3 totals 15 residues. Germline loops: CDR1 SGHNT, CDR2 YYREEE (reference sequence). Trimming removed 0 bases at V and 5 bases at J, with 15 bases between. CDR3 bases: TGTGCCAGCAGCTTGGAGTTCCGGTTTGCGGACGAGCAGTACTTC. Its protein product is CASSLEFRFADEQYF. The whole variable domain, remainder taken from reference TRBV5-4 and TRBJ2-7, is ETGVTQSPTHLIKTRGQQVTLRCSSQSGHNTVSWYQQALGQGPQFIFQYYREEENGRGNFPPRFSGLQFPNYSSELNVNALELDDSALYLCASSLEFRFADEQYFGPGTRLTVT.

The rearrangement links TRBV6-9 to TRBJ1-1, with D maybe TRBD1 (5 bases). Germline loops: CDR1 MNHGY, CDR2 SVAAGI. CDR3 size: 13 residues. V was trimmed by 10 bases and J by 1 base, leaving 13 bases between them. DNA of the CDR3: TGTGCCATCGCCCAGAGGGGGAACACTGAAGCTTTCTTT. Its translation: CAIAQRGNTEAFF.

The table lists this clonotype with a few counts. This CDR3 is CASSLDKLVPTGELFF. DNA for the CDR3: TGTGCCAGCAGCTTAGATAAGCTAGTTCCCACCGGGGAGCTGTTTTTT. This chain connects TRBV7-8 to TRBJ2-2; D not certain. The CDR3 has 16 residues. In germline, CDR1 is SGHVS, CDR2 FQNEAQ. The V gene lost 1 base and the J gene lost 4 bases, with 13 bases spanning the gap. The whole variable domain, filled in from reference TRBV7-8 and TRBJ2-2, reads GAGVSQSPRYKVAKRGQDVALRCDPISGHVSLFWYQQALGQGPEFLTYFQNEAQLDKSGLPSDRFFAERPEGSVSTLKIQRTQQEDSAVYLCASSLDKLVPTGELFFGEGSRLTVL.

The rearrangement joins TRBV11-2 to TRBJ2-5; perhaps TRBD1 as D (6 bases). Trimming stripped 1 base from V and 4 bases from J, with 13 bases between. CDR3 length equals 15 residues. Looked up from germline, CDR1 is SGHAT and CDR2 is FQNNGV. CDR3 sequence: CASSLVQGLGETQYF. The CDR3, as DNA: TGTGCCAGCAGCTTAGTTCAGGGGTTAGGAGAGACCCAGTACTTC. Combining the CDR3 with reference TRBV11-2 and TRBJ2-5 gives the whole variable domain EAGVAQSPRYKIIEKRQSVAFWCNPISGHATLYWYQQILGQGPKLLIQFQNNGVVDDSQLPKDRFSAERLKGVDSTLKIQPAKLEDSAVYLCASSLVQGLGETQYFGPGTRLLVL.

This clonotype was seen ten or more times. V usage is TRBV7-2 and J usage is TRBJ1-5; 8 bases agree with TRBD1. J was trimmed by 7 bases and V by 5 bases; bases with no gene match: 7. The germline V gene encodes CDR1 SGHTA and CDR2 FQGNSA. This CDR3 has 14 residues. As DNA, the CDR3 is TGTGCCAGCAGCCCGGGGACAGGTTACCAGCCCCAGCATTTT. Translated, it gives CASSPGTGYQPQHF.

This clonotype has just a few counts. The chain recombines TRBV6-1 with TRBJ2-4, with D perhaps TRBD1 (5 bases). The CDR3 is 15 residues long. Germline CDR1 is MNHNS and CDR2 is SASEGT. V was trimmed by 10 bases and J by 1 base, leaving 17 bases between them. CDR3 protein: CATRLRVSAKNIQYF. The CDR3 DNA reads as TGTGCCACCCGACTCAGGGTTTCGGCCAAAAACATTCAGTACTTC.

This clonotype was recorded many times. The CDR3 DNA follows: TGCGCCAGCAGTACCCCGGGGACTAGCGGGATTTCTTACACAGATACGCAGTATTTT. It yields the protein CASSTPGTSGISYTDTQYF. V gene TRBV5-1 combines with J gene TRBJ2-3, with 13 nucleotides matching TRBD2. Losses at the gene ends were 5 bases for V and 2 bases for J; bases not matched to a gene: 14. CDR1 SGHRS and CDR2 YFSETQ come from the germline V gene. The CDR3 loop spans 19 amino acids.